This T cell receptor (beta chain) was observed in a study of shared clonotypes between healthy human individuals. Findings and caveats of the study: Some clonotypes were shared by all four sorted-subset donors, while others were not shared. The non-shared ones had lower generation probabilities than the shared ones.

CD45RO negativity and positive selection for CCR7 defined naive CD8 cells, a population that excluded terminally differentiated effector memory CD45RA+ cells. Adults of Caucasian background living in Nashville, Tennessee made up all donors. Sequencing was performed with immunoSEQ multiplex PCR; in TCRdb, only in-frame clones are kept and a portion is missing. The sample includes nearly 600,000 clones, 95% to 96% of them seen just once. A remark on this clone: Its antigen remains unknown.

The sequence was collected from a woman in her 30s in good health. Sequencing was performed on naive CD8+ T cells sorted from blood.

CDR3 region: CAIGGNEQYF. DNA of the CDR3: TGTGCCATCGGGGGGAACGAGCAGTACTTC. The chain is built from TRBV10-3 and TRBJ2-7; possible D gene TRBD2, 6 bases. This CDR3 comprises 10 residues. The germline V and J ends were trimmed by 8 bases and 5 bases, with 7 bases remaining between them. Germline values: CDR1 ENHRY, CDR2 SYGVKD.